A selection of T cell receptor beta chains follows, all from one sample in a study of cytomegalovirus exposure and HLA in healthy donors. TCRdb's table, derived via immunoSEQ multiplex PCR, lists solely in-frame clones and lacks some. The sample yields about 130,000 clones, about 64% seen once. The sequencing input was PBMCs. The receptors originated from a woman between 35 and 50 years old in good health and CMV-seronegative. Each CDR3 is given with its conserved first and last residue. The order of the fields is CDR3 DNA, CDR3 protein, V gene, clone size, J gene, D gene. D genes are given only for firm matches. Some rows have no size entry. The others give once, few or many, or a class for an expanded clone.

DNA: TGTGCCACCAGCAGAGACGGGGGTTCGGGACAGCCCCAGCATTTT; CDR3: CATSRDGGSGQPQHF; V: TRBV15; size: -; J: TRBJ1-5; D: -
DNA: TGTGCCAGCAGTTTATGGTTGAGCGGGGGGTCCTCCTACAATGAGCAGTTCTTC; CDR3: CASSLWLSGGSSYNEQFF; V: TRBV28; size: once; J: TRBJ2-1; D: TRBD2
DNA: TGTGCCAGCAGTGACCCCTTTCCGAGGGATACGCAGTATTTT; CDR3: CASSDPFPRDTQYF; V: TRBV25-1; size: -; J: TRBJ2-3; D: -
DNA: TGTGCCAGCAGCTTTCGTGGACAGGGGAACCTCTACGAGCAGTACTTC; CDR3: CASSFRGQGNLYEQYF; V: TRBV5-4; size: -; J: TRBJ2-7; D: TRBD1
DNA: TGTGCCAGCTCAGCAGTGACAGGGTGGGATGAAAAACTGTTTTTT; CDR3: CASSAVTGWDEKLFF; V: TRBV18; size: -; J: TRBJ1-4; D: TRBD1
DNA: TGTGCCAGTACCTCCCTTCGGGGTGGCTACACCTTC; CDR3: CASTSLRGGYTF; V: TRBV6-5; size: once; J: TRBJ1-2; D: -
DNA: TGCAGCGTTGATCGGTCTAATGAGCAGTTCTTC; CDR3: CSVDRSNEQFF; V: TRBV29-1; size: -; J: TRBJ2-1; D: -
DNA: TGTGCCTGGAGGGGGGGACAGCGAAACTATGGCTACACTTTC; CDR3: CAWRGGQRNYGYTF; V: TRBV30; size: -; J: TRBJ1-2; D: TRBD1
DNA: TGCGCCAGCCTAGCGGGGGGGCTCGGAACAGATACGCAGTATTTT; CDR3: CASLAGGLGTDTQYF; V: TRBV5-1; size: few; J: TRBJ2-3; D: TRBD2
DNA: TGTGCCAGCAGCTTTTTCCCAGGGACAGGGAACACAGATACGCAGTATTTT; CDR3: CASSFFPGTGNTDTQYF; V: TRBV13; size: -; J: TRBJ2-3; D: TRBD1
DNA: TGCAGCGTTGTACTTGAGGGGGCGGGTGGCTACACCTTC; CDR3: CSVVLEGAGGYTF; V: TRBV29-1; size: -; J: TRBJ1-2; D: TRBD1
DNA: TGTGCCAGCAGTGAAAGATTTGGGGGCTCCGAGCAGTACTTC; CDR3: CASSERFGGSEQYF; V: TRBV6-1; size: once; J: TRBJ2-7; D: -
DNA: TGTGCCAGCAGCTTAACGGGGGCGGGGGGATACTACGAGCAGTACTTC; CDR3: CASSLTGAGGYYEQYF; V: TRBV7-3; size: -; J: TRBJ2-7; D: TRBD2
DNA: TGTGCCAGCAGGAGACAGGGGAGCTCCTATAATTCACCCCTCCACTTT; CDR3: CASRRQGSSYNSPLHF; V: TRBV25-1; size: -; J: TRBJ1-6; D: TRBD1
DNA: TGCGCCAGCAGCCAAGAGGTTCGGGACAACATGAACACTGAAGCTTTCTTT; CDR3: CASSQEVRDNMNTEAFF; V: TRBV4-1; size: -; J: TRBJ1-1; D: -
DNA: TGTGCCAGCAGCTTGGATGCGGGCAGGGGCAATTCACCCCTCCACTTT; CDR3: CASSLDAGRGNSPLHF; V: TRBV5-4; size: -; J: TRBJ1-6; D: -
DNA: TGTGCCAGCAAGTACGGAGCTCAAGAGACCCAGTACTTC; CDR3: CASKYGAQETQYF; V: TRBV6-1; size: -; J: TRBJ2-5; D: -
DNA: TGTGCCAGCAGCTCTAATTGGGGACTAGCTTCAGATACGCAGTATTTT; CDR3: CASSSNWGLASDTQYF; V: TRBV11-1; size: -; J: TRBJ2-3; D: TRBD2
DNA: TGCGCCAGCAGCTTGGTGGCGGGGGAGGGCTATGGCTACACCTTC; CDR3: CASSLVAGEGYGYTF; V: TRBV5-1; size: -; J: TRBJ1-2; D: -
DNA: TGTGCCAGCAGCTTACAAACAGGGGCTAACTATGGCTACACCTTC; CDR3: CASSLQTGANYGYTF; V: TRBV7-9; size: -; J: TRBJ1-2; D: TRBD1
DNA: TGTGCCAGCAGCACCCCCGACAGGACTAACTATGGCTACACCTTC; CDR3: CASSTPDRTNYGYTF; V: TRBV7-9; size: -; J: TRBJ1-2; D: -
DNA: TGCAGCGTTCCGGACAGAACCTACAATGAGCAGTTCTTC; CDR3: CSVPDRTYNEQFF; V: TRBV29-1; size: once; J: TRBJ2-1; D: -
DNA: TGCGCCAGCAGCGGCGACAGGGGCCGCTATGGCTACACCTTC; CDR3: CASSGDRGRYGYTF; V: TRBV5-1; size: -; J: TRBJ1-2; D: TRBD1
DNA: TGTGCCAGCAGCGTATTTGCCGGGACAGGTAATGAAAAACTGTTTTTT; CDR3: CASSVFAGTGNEKLFF; V: TRBV9; size: -; J: TRBJ1-4; D: TRBD1
DNA: TGTGCCAGCAAGGACAGGGCCAACACCGGGGAGCTGTTTTTT; CDR3: CASKDRANTGELFF; V: TRBV2; size: once; J: TRBJ2-2; D: TRBD1
DNA: TGTGCCTGGACGGACATACTAGCAGATAGCACAGATACGCAGTATTTT; CDR3: CAWTDILADSTDTQYF; V: TRBV30; size: -; J: TRBJ2-3; D: -
DNA: TGTGCCAGCAGTGTCCGCTGGCAGGTCAACTATGGCTACACCTTC; CDR3: CASSVRWQVNYGYTF; V: TRBV6-1; size: once; J: TRBJ1-2; D: -
DNA: TGTGCCACCAGCATGGGACAGGTTAATGAAAAACTGTTTTTT; CDR3: CATSMGQVNEKLFF; V: TRBV15; size: -; J: TRBJ1-4; D: TRBD1
DNA: TGTGCCAGCAGCTTCTCGACAGGGACTAATGAAAAACTGTTTTTT; CDR3: CASSFSTGTNEKLFF; V: TRBV7-8; size: -; J: TRBJ1-4; D: TRBD1
DNA: TGTGCCAGCAGTTACTCCCCGGGGGAAGGGACCGGGGAGCTGTTTTTT; CDR3: CASSYSPGEGTGELFF; V: TRBV6-5; size: -; J: TRBJ2-2; D: -
DNA: TGTGCCAGCAGCGCCCAAGGACTGGGTAATCAGCCCCAGCATTTT; CDR3: CASSAQGLGNQPQHF; V: TRBV9; size: -; J: TRBJ1-5; D: -
DNA: TGTGCCAGCAGCTCCCCGGGGGGGCGAGGCACAGATACGCAGTATTTT; CDR3: CASSSPGGRGTDTQYF; V: TRBV7-9; size: -; J: TRBJ2-3; D: TRBD2
DNA: TGTGCCAGCAGCCAACTAGCGGGGTACAATGAGCAGTTCTTC; CDR3: CASSQLAGYNEQFF; V: TRBV14; size: -; J: TRBJ2-1; D: TRBD2
DNA: TGTGCCAGCAGTTTGGGTCGGAGGGCCTACGAGCAGTACTTC; CDR3: CASSLGRRAYEQYF; V: TRBV6-5; size: -; J: TRBJ2-7; D: -
DNA: TGCGCCAGCAGCCAAGGGTTGCAGGGGACCTACGAGCAGTACTTC; CDR3: CASSQGLQGTYEQYF; V: TRBV4-3; size: -; J: TRBJ2-7; D: -
DNA: TGTGCCAGCAGCCAAGAAAGCGGGGGAGGAGAGACCCAGTACTTC; CDR3: CASSQESGGGETQYF; V: TRBV4-2; size: -; J: TRBJ2-5; D: TRBD2
DNA: TGTGCCTGGAGTGGCGGGGGCAATTCACCCCTCCACTTT; CDR3: CAWSGGGNSPLHF; V: TRBV30; size: -; J: TRBJ1-6; D: -
DNA: TGCGCCAGCAGCCAATATACAGTTAATTCACCCCTCCACTTT; CDR3: CASSQYTVNSPLHF; V: TRBV4-1; size: -; J: TRBJ1-6; D: -
DNA: TGCAGCGGTGGTACCGGGACAGGCCCCTACGAGCAGTACTTC; CDR3: CSGGTGTGPYEQYF; V: TRBV29-1; size: -; J: TRBJ2-7; D: TRBD1
DNA: TGTGCCAGCAGACCATCCGGGACAGGGGGCATTAATGAAAAACTGTTTTTT; CDR3: CASRPSGTGGINEKLFF; V: TRBV2; size: few; J: TRBJ1-4; D: TRBD1